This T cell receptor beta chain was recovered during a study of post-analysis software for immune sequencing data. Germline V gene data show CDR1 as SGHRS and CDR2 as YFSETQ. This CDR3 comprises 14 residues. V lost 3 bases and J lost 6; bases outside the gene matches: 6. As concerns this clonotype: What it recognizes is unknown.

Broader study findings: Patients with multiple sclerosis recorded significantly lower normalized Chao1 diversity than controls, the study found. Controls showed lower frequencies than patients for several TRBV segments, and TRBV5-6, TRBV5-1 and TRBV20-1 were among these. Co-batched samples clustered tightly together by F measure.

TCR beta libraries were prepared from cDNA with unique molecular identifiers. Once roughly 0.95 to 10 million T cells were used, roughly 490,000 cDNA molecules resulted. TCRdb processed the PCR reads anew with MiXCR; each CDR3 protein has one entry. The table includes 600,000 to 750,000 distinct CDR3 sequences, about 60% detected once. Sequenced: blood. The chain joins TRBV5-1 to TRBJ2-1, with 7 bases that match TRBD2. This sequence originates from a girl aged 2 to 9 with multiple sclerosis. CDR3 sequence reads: CASSSGLVGNEQFF. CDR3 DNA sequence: TGCGCCAGCAGCTCCGGACTAGTGGGCAATGAGCAGTTCTTC.